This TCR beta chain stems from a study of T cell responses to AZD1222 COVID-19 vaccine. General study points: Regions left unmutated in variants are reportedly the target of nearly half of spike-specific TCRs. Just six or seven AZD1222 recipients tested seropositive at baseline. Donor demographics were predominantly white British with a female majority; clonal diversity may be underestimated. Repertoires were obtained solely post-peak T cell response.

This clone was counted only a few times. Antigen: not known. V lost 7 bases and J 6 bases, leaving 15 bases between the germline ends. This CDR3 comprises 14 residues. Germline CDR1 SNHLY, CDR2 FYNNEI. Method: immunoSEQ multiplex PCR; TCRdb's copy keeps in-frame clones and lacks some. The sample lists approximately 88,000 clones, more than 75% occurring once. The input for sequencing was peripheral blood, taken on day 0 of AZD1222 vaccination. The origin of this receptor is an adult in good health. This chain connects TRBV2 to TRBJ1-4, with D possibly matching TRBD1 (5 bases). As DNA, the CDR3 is TGTGCCAGCAAGGGGAGGGGAGTGTATGAAAAACTGTTTTTT. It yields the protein CASKGRGVYEKLFF.